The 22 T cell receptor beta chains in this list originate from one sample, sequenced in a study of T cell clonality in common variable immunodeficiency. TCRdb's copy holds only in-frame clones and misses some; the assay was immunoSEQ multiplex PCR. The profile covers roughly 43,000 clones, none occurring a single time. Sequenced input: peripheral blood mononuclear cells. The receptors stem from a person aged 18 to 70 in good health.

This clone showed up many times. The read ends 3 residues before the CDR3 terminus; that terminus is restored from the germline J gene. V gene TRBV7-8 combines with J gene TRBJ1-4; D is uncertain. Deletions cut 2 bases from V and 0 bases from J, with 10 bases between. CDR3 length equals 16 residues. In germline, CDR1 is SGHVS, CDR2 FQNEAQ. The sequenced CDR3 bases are TGTGCCAGCAGCTTATCCCACAGTGCAACTAATGAAAAA. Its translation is CASSLSHSATNEK. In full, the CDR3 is CASSLSHSATNEKLFF.

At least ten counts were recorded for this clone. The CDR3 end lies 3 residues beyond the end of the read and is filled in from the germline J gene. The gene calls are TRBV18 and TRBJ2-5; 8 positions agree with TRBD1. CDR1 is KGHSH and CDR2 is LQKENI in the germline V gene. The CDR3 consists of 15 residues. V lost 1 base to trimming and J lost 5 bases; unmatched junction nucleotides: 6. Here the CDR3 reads CASSPRSGGRETQYF. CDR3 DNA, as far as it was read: TGTGCCAGCTCACCACGGTCAGGGGGCAGGGAGACC. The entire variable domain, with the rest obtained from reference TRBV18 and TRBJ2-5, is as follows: NAGVMQNPRHLVRRRGQEARLRCSPMKGHSHVYWYRQLPEEGLKFMVYLQKENIIDESGMPKERFSAEFPKEGPSILRIQQVVRGDSAAYFCASSPRSGGRETQYFGPGTRLLVL.

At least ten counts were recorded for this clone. The DNA read from the CDR3 is TGTGCCAGCAGTCTATACAATGAG. Its protein product is CASSLYNE. The CDR3, in full, reads CASSLYNEQFF. The V call is TRBV27, the J call TRBJ2-1; D is unresolved. The CDR3 extends 3 residues past the end of the read, so its final part is completed from the germline J gene. V gave up 5 bases and J gave up 4 bases, with 3 bases separating them. Germline CDR1 reads MNHEY; CDR2 reads SMNVEV (reference sequence). CDR3 length equals 11 residues.

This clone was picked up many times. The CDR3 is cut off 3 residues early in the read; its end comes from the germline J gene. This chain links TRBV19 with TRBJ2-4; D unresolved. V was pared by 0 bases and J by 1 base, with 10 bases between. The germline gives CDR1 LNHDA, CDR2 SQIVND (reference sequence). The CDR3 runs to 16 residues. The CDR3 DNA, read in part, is TGTGCCAGTAGTATAGACTCCTATTCGGCCAAAAACATT. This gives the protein CASSIDSYSAKNI. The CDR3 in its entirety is CASSIDSYSAKNIQYF.

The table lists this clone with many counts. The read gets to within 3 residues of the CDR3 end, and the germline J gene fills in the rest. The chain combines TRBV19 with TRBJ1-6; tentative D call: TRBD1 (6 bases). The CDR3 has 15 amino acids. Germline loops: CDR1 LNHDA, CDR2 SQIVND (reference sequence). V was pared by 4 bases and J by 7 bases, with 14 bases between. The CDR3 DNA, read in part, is TGTGCCAGTAGTACACGGACAGAAGCAAATTCACCC. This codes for CASSTRTEANSP. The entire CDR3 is CASSTRTEANSPLHF.

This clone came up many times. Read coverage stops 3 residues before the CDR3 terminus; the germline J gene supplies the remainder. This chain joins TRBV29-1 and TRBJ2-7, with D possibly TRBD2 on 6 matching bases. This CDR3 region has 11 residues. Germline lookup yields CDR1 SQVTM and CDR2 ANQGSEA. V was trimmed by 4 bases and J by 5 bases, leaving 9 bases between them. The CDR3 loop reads CSVGSGHEQYF. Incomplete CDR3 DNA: TGCAGCGTTGGTAGCGGACACGAG.

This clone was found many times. CDR3 in amino acids: CASRPGQGDQETQYF. CDR3 DNA, as far as it was read: TGTGCCAGCAGACCGGGACAGGGGGACCAAGAGACC. This chain joins TRBV6-2 or TRBV6-3 and TRBJ2-5; 11 bases align to TRBD1. The read terminates 3 residues ahead of where the CDR3 ends, so the germline J gene completes it. The CDR3 contains 15 residues. Germline V lookup: CDR1 MNHEY, CDR2 SVGEGT. The V and J ends lost 6 bases and 0 bases, in that order; junction bases with no gene match: 3.

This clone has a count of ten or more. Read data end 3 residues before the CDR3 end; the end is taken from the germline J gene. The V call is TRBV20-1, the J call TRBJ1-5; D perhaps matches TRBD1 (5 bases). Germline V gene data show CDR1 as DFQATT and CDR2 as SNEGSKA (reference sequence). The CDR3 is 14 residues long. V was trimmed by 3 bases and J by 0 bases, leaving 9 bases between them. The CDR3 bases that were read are TGCAGTGCTAGCACGGGACTTAGCAATCAGCCC. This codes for CSASTGLSNQP. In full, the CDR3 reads CSASTGLSNQPQHF.

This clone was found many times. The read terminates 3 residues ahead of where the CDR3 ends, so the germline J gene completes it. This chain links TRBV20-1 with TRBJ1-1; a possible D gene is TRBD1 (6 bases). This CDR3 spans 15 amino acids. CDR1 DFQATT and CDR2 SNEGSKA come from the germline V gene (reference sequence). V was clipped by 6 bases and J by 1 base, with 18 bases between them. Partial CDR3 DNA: TGCAGTGCGGACAGCCGAAGAAGATCGAACACTGAA. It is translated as CSADSRRRSNTE. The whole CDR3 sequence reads CSADSRRRSNTEAFF.

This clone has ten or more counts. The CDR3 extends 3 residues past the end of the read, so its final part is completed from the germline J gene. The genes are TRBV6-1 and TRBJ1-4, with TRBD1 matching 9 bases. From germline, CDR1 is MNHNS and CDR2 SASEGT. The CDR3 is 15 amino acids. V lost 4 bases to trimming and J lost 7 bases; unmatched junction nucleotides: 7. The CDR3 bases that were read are TGTGCCAGCAGTGCGACGGACAGGGGTGGTGAAAAA. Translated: CASSATDRGGEK. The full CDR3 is CASSATDRGGEKLFF.

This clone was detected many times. CDR3 protein: CASSDSASHGELFF. Incomplete CDR3 DNA: TGTGCCAGCAGTGACTCCGCGTCCCACGGGGAG. V and J are TRBV6-4 and TRBJ2-2, with no clear D. Sequencing ends 3 residues short of the CDR3 end; the germline J gene provides the rest. This CDR3 is built from 14 residues. Germline CDR1 and CDR2: MRHNA and SNTAGT. Trimming removed 0 bases at V and 7 bases at J, with 9 bases between.

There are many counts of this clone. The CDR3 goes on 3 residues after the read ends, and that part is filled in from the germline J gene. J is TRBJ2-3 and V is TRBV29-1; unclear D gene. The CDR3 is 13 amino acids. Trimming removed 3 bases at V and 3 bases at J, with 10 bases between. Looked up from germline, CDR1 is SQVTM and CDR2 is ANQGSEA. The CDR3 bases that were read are TGCAGCGTTGATTTTCGGTTAACAGATACG. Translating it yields CSVDFRLTDT. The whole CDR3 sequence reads CSVDFRLTDTQYF.

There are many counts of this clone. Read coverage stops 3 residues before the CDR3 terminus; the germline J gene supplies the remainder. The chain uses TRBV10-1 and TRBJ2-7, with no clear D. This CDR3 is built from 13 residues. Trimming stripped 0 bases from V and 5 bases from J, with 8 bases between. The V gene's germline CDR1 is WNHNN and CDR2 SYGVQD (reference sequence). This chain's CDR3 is CASSESLADEQYF. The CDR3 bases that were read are TGCGCCAGCAGTGAGTCACTTGCCGACGAG.

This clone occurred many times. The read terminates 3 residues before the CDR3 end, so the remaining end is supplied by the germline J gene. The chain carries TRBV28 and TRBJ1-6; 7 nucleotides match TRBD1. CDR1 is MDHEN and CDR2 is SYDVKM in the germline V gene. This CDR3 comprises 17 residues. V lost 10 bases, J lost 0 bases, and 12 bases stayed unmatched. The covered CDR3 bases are TGTGCCACTCTCGCGACAGGGAAAAGCTCCTATAATTCACCC. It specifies CATLATGKSSYNSP. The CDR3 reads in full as CATLATGKSSYNSPLHF.

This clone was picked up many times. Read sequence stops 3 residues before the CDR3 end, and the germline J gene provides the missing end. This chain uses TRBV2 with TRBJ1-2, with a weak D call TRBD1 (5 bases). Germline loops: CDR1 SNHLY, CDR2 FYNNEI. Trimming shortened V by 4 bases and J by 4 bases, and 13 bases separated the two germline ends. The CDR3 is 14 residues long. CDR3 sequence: CASSAPQGGYGYTF. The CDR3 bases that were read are TGTGCCAGCAGTGCCCCCCAGGGTGGCTATGGC.

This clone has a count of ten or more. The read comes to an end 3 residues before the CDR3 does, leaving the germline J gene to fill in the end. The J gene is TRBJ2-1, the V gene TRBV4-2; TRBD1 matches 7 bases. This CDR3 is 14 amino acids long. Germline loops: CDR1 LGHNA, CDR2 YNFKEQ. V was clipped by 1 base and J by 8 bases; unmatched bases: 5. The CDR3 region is CASSQGQGGYEQFF. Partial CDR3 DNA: TGTGCCAGCAGCCAAGGTCAAGGGGGCTATGAG.

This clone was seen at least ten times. The CDR3 sequence is CASSPWGGGYGYTF. CDR3 DNA, as far as it was read: TGCGCCAGCAGCCCCTGGGGGGGCGGCTATGGC. V gene TRBV5-1 combines with J gene TRBJ1-2; a possible D gene is TRBD1 (6 bases). The DNA ends 3 residues before the CDR3 does, and the rest of the CDR3 is filled in from the germline J gene. The CDR3 length is 14 residues. Germline values: CDR1 SGHRS, CDR2 YFSETQ. Trimming cost V 4 bases and J 4 bases, with 14 bases left between them.

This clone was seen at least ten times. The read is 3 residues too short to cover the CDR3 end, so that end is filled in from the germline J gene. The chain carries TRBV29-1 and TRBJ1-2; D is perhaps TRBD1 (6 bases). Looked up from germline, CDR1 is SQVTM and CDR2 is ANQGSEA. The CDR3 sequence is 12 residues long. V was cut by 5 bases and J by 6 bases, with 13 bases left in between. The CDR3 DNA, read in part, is TGCAGCGTTTTACAGGGTGATAATGGC. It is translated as CSVLQGDNG. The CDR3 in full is CSVLQGDNGYTF.

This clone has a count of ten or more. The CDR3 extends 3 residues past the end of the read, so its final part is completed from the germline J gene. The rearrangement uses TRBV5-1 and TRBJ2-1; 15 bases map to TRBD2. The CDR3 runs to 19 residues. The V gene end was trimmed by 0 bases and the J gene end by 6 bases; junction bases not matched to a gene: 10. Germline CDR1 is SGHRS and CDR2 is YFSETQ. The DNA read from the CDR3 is TGCGCCAGCAGCTTGGCCCCAGGGACTAGCGGGGGGCTTGGCAATGAG. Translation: CASSLAPGTSGGLGNE. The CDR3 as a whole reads CASSLAPGTSGGLGNEQFF. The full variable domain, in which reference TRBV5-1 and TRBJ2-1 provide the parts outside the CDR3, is KAGVTQTPRYLIKTRGQQVTLSCSPISGHRSVSWYQQTPGQGLQFLFEYFSETQRNKGNFPGRFSGRQFSNSRSEMNVSTLELGDSALYLCASSLAPGTSGGLGNEQFFGPGTRLTVL.

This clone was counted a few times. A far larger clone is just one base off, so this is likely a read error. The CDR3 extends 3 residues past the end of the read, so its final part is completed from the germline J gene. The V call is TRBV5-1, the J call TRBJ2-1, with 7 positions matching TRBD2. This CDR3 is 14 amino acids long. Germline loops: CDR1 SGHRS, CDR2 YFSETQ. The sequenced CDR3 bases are TGCCCCAGCAGCCGATCCACTAGCGACGATGAG. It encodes CPSSRSTSDDE. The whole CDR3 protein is CPSSRSTSDDEQFF.

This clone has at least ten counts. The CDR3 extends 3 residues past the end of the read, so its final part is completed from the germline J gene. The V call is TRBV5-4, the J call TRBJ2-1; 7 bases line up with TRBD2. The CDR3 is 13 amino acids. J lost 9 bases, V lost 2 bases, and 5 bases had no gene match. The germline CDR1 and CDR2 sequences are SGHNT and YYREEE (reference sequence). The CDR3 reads CASSFRLAGEQFF. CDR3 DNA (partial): TGTGCCAGCAGCTTCCGACTAGCTGGTGAG.

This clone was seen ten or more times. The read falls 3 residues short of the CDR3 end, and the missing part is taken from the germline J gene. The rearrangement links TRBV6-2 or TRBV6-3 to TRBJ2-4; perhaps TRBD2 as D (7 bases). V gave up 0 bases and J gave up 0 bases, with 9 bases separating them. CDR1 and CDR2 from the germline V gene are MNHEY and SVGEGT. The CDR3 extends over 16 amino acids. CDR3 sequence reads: CASSYSGGLAKNIQYF. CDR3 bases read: TGTGCCAGCAGTTACTCGGGGGGGCTAGCCAAAAACATT.